These 10 T cell receptor beta chains were sequenced from one sample in a study of T cell responses to AZD1222 COVID-19 vaccine. Only in-frame clones appear in the TCRdb table, and some are missing; sequencing was by immunoSEQ multiplex PCR. The sample shows around 99,000 clones, roughly nine tenths of them seen only once. Source: peripheral blood, taken on day 0 of AZD1222 vaccination. The receptors were gathered from an adult in good health.

J is TRBJ2-1 and V is TRBV7-6, with no clear D. The CDR3 has 11 amino acids. Per the germline V gene, CDR1 is SGHVS and CDR2 is FNYEAQ. Deletions cut 1 base from V and 16 bases from J, with 11 bases between. CDR3 in amino acids: CASSLGGEDFF. The CDR3 region has the DNA TGTGCCAGCAGCTTAGGGGGTGAAGATTTCTTC.

The genes are TRBV4-3 and TRBJ1-5; D gene unclear. V gave up 5 bases and J gave up 3 bases, with 14 bases separating them. Germline V gene sequence: CDR1 LGHNA, CDR2 YSLEER. CDR3 length equals 15 residues. The CDR3: CASSIRRGLNQPQHF. For the CDR3, the DNA is TGCGCCAGCAGCATTCGACGGGGTCTCAATCAGCCCCAGCATTTT.

The chain has TRBV12-3 or TRBV12-4 and TRBJ2-7; D gene unclear. The CDR3 loop spans 11 amino acids. Trimming took 8 bases from V and 4 from J, leaving 9 bases between them. CDR3 DNA sequence: TGTGCCAGCTCGGCAGGATACGAGCAGTACTTC. Amino acids: CASSAGYEQYF.

The gene calls are TRBV7-2 and TRBJ2-7, with 10 bases fitting TRBD2. Per germline, CDR1 SGHTA and CDR2 FQGNSA. Trimming removed 3 bases from V and 3 bases from J; junction bases left unmatched: 5. This CDR3 spans 15 amino acids. CDR3 loop: CASSFSTSGNYEQYF. The DNA for the CDR3 is TGTGCCAGCAGCTTTTCTACTAGCGGGAACTACGAGCAGTACTTC.

The rearrangement links TRBV12-3 or TRBV12-4 to TRBJ1-3; 8 bases match TRBD1. CDR3 length: 13 residues. Trimming removed 7 bases from V and 6 bases from J; junction bases left unmatched: 5. The CDR3 DNA sequence: TGTGCCAGCACCCCGACAGGGGCAAACACCATATATTTT. This translates into CASTPTGANTIYF.

The chain links TRBV6-4 to TRBJ2-5; D is perhaps TRBD2 (6 bases). The germline V and J ends were trimmed by 3 bases and 2 bases, with 25 bases remaining between them. Germline CDR1 and CDR2: MRHNA and SNTAGT. The CDR3 loop spans 19 amino acids. Written as DNA, the CDR3 is TGTGCCAGCAGTGAGTGCCAGGTCGGAGTCCGGACTATACAAGAGACCCAGTACTTC. Its protein product is CASSECQVGVRTIQETQYF.

The V and J genes are TRBV5-1 and TRBJ1-5, with unresolved D. The ends were cut back, 0 bases at V and 4 bases at J, with 8 bases in the middle. There are 14 residues in the CDR3. Germline V gene data show CDR1 as SGHRS and CDR2 as YFSETQ. The CDR3 loop reads CASSLGTANQPQHF. In nucleotides, the CDR3 is TGCGCCAGCAGCTTGGGTACGGCGAATCAGCCCCAGCATTTT.

The rearrangement links TRBV5-1 to TRBJ1-2; D gene uncertain. The CDR3 totals 14 residues. CDR1 SGHRS and CDR2 YFSETQ come from the germline V gene. The V and J ends lost 0 bases and 6 bases respectively, with 12 bases between them. The CDR3 sequence: CASSLALGMDGYTF. CDR3 DNA sequence: TGCGCCAGCAGCTTGGCCCTGGGGATGGATGGCTACACCTTC.

The chain's CDR3 is CAWSPRKANTGELFF. The DNA of the CDR3 is TGTGCCTGGAGCCCGAGGAAGGCGAACACCGGGGAGCTGTTTTTT. J is TRBJ2-2 and V is TRBV30; D is uncertain. There are 15 residues in the CDR3. Trimming took 3 bases from V and 0 from J, leaving 11 bases between them. Germline V CDR1 and CDR2: GTSNPN, SVGIG (reference sequence). The variable domain in full, completed from reference TRBV30 and TRBJ2-2, reads SQTIHQWPATLVQPVGSPLSLECTVEGTSNPNLYWYRQAAGRGLQLLFYSVGIGQISSEVPQNLSASRPQDRQFILSSKKLLLSDSGFYLCAWSPRKANTGELFFGEGSRLTVL.

The chain carries TRBV6-6 and TRBJ1-1, with D uncertain. V was cut by 7 bases and J by 0 bases, with 3 bases left in between. The CDR3 has 11 residues. Per germline, CDR1 MNHNY and CDR2 SVGAGI (reference sequence). CDR3 sequence reads: CASKVNTEAFF. CDR3 bases: TGTGCCAGCAAGGTGAACACTGAAGCTTTCTTT.